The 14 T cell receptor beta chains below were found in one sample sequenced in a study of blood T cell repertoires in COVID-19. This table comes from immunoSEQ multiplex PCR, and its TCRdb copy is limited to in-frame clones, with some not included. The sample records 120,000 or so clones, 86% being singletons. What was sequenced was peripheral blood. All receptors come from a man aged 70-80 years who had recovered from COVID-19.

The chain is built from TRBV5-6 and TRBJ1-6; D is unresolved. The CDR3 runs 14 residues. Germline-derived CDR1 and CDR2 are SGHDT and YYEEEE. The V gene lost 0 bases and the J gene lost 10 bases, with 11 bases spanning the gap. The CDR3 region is CASSLGEMGSPLHF. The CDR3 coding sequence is TGTGCCAGCAGCTTGGGTGAGATGGGCTCACCCCTCCACTTT.

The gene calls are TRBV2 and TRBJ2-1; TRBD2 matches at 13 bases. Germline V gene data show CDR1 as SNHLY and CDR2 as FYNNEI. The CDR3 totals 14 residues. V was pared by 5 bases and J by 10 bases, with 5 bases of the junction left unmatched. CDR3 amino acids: CASSTSGRGGEQFF. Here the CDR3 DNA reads TGTGCCAGCAGTACTAGCGGGAGGGGCGGGGAGCAGTTCTTC.

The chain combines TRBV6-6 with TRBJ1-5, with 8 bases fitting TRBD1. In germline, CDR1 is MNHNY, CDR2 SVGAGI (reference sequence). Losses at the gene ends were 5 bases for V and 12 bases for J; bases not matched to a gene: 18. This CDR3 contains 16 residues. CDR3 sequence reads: CASSGYGQGRKLFQHF. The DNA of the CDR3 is TGTGCCAGCAGTGGATACGGACAGGGCCGCAAGTTATTCCAGCATTTT.

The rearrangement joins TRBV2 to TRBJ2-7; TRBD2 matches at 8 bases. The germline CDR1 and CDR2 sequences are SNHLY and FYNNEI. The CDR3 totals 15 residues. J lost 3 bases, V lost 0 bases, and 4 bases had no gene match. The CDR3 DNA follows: TGTGCCAGCAGTGAAGCACGGGGGGGGGACTACGAGCAGTACTTC. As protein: CASSEARGGDYEQYF. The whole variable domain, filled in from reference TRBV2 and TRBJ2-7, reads EPEVTQTPSHQVTQMGQEVILRCVPISNHLYFYWYRQILGQKVEFLVSFYNNEISEKSEIFDDQFSVERPDGSNFTLKIRSTKLEDSAMYFCASSEARGGDYEQYFGPGTRLTVT.

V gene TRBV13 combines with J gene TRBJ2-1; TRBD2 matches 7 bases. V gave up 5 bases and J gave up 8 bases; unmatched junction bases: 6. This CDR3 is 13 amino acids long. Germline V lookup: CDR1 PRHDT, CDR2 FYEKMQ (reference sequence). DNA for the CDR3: TGTGCCAGCAGCCGGACTAGGAGGGATGAGCAGTTCTTC. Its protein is CASSRTRRDEQFF.

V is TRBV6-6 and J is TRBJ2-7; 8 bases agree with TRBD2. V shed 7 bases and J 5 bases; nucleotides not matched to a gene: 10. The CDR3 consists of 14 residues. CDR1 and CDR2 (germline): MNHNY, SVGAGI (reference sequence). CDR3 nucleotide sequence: TGTGCCAGCATGGGAAGGCGGGGGGCCAACGAGCAGTACTTC. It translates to CASMGRRGANEQYF.

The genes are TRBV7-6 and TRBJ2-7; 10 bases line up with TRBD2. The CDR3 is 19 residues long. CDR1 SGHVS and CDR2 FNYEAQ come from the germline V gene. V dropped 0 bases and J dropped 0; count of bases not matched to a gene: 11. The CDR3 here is CASSLAAMTSGPSSYEQYF. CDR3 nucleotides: TGTGCCAGCAGCTTAGCCGCTATGACTAGCGGGCCCAGCTCCTACGAGCAGTACTTC.

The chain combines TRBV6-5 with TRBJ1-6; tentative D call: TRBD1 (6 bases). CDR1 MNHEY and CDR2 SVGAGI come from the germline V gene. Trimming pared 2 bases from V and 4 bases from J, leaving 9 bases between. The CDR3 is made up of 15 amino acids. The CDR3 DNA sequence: TGTGCCAGCAGTTACACAGGGTCGTATAATTCACCCCTCCACTTT. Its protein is CASSYTGSYNSPLHF.

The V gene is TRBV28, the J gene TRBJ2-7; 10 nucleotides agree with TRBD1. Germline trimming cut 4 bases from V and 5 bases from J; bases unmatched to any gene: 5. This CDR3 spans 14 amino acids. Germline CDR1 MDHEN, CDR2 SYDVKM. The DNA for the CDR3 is TGTGCCAGCAGTTCGACAGGGGGCGGGAACGAGCAGTACTTC. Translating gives CASSSTGGGNEQYF. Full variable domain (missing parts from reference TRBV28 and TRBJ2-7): DVKVTQSSRYLVKRTGEKVFLECVQDMDHENMFWYRQDPGLGLRLIYFSYDVKMKEKGDIPEGYSVSREKKERFSLILESASTNQTSMYLCASSSTGGGNEQYFGPGTRLTVT.

The CDR3 nucleotides read TGTGCCAGTAGTTCCAGACAGACGAGCTACTCTGGAAACACCATATATTTT. It specifies CASSSRQTSYSGNTIYF. The chain has TRBV19 and TRBJ1-3, with D perhaps TRBD1 (5 bases). The CDR3 is 17 residues long. The V gene lost 5 bases and the J gene lost 0 bases, with 17 bases spanning the gap. Per the germline V gene, CDR1 is LNHDA and CDR2 is SQIVND (reference sequence).

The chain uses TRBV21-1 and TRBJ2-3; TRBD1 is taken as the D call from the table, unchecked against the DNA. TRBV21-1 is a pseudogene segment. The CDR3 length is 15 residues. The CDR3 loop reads CASSKADRCTDTQYF. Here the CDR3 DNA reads TGTGCCAGCAGCAAGGCGGACAGGTGCACAGATACGCAGTATTTT.

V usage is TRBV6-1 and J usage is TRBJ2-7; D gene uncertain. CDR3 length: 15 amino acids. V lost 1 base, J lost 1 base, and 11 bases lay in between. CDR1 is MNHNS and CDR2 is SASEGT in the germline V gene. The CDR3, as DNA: TGTGCCAGCAGTGAAGAGGTCAGGTATTCCTACGAGCAGTACTTC. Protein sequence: CASSEEVRYSYEQYF.

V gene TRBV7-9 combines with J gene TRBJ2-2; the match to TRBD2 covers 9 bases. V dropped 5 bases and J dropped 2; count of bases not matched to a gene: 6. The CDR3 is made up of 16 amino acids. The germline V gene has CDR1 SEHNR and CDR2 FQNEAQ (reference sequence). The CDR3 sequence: CASSRPSGTNTGELFF. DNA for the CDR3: TGTGCCAGCAGCCGTCCTAGCGGGACTAACACCGGGGAGCTGTTTTTT.

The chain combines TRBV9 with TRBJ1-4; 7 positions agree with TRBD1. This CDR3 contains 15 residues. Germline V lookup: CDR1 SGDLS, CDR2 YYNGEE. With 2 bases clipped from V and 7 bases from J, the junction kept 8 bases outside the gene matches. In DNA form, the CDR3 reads TGTGCCAGCAGCGTGACAGGGACCTTGGGTGAAAAACTGTTTTTT. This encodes CASSVTGTLGEKLFF.